The rows below give T cell receptor beta chains drawn from one sample of a study of T cells in Graves' hyperthyroidism and ophthalmopathy. TCRdb passed the multiplex PCR reads through MiXCR, listing each CDR3 protein once. Of hundreds of thousands of distinct CDR3 sequences in the sample, more than 12% were seen once. Sequenced: blood. Receptors originate from a man aged 45-65 years with Graves' ophthalmopathy. CDR3s include the opening cysteine and the closing phenylalanine or tryptophan. Fields, in order: clone size, V gene, J gene, D gene, CDR3 DNA, CDR3 protein. D genes are given only for firm matches. Clone size, where shown, is once, few, many, or a class for clones that have expanded.

clone size: many
V gene: TRBV30
J gene: TRBJ1-6
D gene: TRBD1
CDR3 DNA: TGTGCCTGGCTAGGACAGGGGAATTCACCCCTCCACTTT
CDR3 protein: CAWLGQGNSPLHF

clone size: many
V gene: TRBV29-1
J gene: TRBJ2-7
D gene: TRBD2
CDR3 DNA: TGCAGCGTACTAATAGCGGGCAGCTCCTACGAGCAGTACTTC
CDR3 protein: CSVLIAGSSYEQYF

clone size: few
V gene: TRBV10-3
J gene: TRBJ2-1
D gene: -
CDR3 DNA: TGTGCCATCAGTGAGTCATCGGGACTCTACAATGAGCAGTTCTTC
CDR3 protein: CAISESSGLYNEQFF

clone size: many
V gene: TRBV12-3/TRBV12-4
J gene: TRBJ2-6
D gene: TRBD1
CDR3 DNA: TGTGCCAGCAGTACAGGGGGCGCTGGGGCCAACGTCCTGACTTTC
CDR3 protein: CASSTGGAGANVLTF

clone size: many
V gene: TRBV7-8
J gene: TRBJ2-3
D gene: TRBD2
CDR3 DNA: TGTGCCAGCAGCCCTACGGTTAGCGGGAGTGGCACAGATACGCAGTATTTT
CDR3 protein: CASSPTVSGSGTDTQYF

clone size: -
V gene: TRBV20-1
J gene: TRBJ1-2
D gene: -
CDR3 DNA: TGCAGTGCTAGGTTGATGCCCGTAGGCTACACCTTC
CDR3 protein: CSARLMPVGYTF

clone size: many
V gene: TRBV2
J gene: TRBJ2-5
D gene: -
CDR3 DNA: TGTGCCAGCACCCGAATCGAGCGGGCGGAGACCCAGTACTTC
CDR3 protein: CASTRIERAETQYF

clone size: few
V gene: TRBV19
J gene: TRBJ1-5
D gene: -
CDR3 DNA: TGTGCCAGTAGTACAGCGTGGTCTGTACCAAATCAGCCCCAGCATTTT
CDR3 protein: CASSTAWSVPNQPQHF

clone size: few
V gene: TRBV20-1
J gene: TRBJ2-5
D gene: -
CDR3 DNA: TGCAGTGCTACGCAGACGGTGGTCCCCCCAGAGACCCAGTACTTC
CDR3 protein: CSATQTVVPPETQYF

clone size: many
V gene: TRBV30
J gene: TRBJ2-3
D gene: -
CDR3 DNA: TGTGCCTGGAGCCGTCATTTAAGTACCACTGGCACAGATACGCAGTATTTT
CDR3 protein: CAWSRHLSTTGTDTQYF

clone size: -
V gene: TRBV2
J gene: TRBJ2-1
D gene: TRBD2
CDR3 DNA: TGTGCCAGCAGTGAAACGGGAGGGCTCTACAATGAGCAGTTCTTC
CDR3 protein: CASSETGGLYNEQFF

clone size: many
V gene: TRBV6-2/TRBV6-3
J gene: TRBJ2-3
D gene: -
CDR3 DNA: TGTGCCAGCAGTTACTCGTCTCTTCTATCCCGGAGGACAGATACGCAGTATTTT
CDR3 protein: CASSYSSLLSRRTDTQYF

clone size: many
V gene: TRBV7-9
J gene: TRBJ1-5
D gene: TRBD1
CDR3 DNA: TGTGCCAGCAGCTTCGGACAGGGGGAATTTCAGCCCCAGCATTTT
CDR3 protein: CASSFGQGEFQPQHF

clone size: many
V gene: TRBV27
J gene: TRBJ1-2
D gene: -
CDR3 DNA: TGTGCCAGCAGTTCATTACCGGGACACCCTCGCGATGGCTACACCTTC
CDR3 protein: CASSSLPGHPRDGYTF

clone size: many
V gene: TRBV3-1
J gene: TRBJ2-5
D gene: -
CDR3 DNA: TGTGCCAGCAGCCAAGCTATAGGTAGCCAAGAGACCCAGTACTTC
CDR3 protein: CASSQAIGSQETQYF

clone size: many
V gene: TRBV10-3
J gene: TRBJ2-1
D gene: TRBD1
CDR3 DNA: TGTGCCATCACTGGACAGGGGGCGAGGAATGAGCAGTTCTTC
CDR3 protein: CAITGQGARNEQFF

clone size: -
V gene: TRBV10-3
J gene: TRBJ2-1
D gene: TRBD2
CDR3 DNA: TGTGCCATCAAAGCGGGAGGGTACAATGAGCAGTTCTTC
CDR3 protein: CAIKAGGYNEQFF

clone size: many
V gene: TRBV7-2
J gene: TRBJ2-7
D gene: TRBD2
CDR3 DNA: TGTGCCAGCACCCTACTAGCGGGAGAGGTTAAGCAGTACTTC
CDR3 protein: CASTLLAGEVKQYF

clone size: -
V gene: TRBV20-1
J gene: TRBJ2-7
D gene: -
CDR3 DNA: TGCAGTGCTAGAGATTCTAGACATACCTACGAGCAGTACTTC
CDR3 protein: CSARDSRHTYEQYF

clone size: many
V gene: TRBV30
J gene: TRBJ1-3
D gene: TRBD1
CDR3 DNA: TGTGCCTGGGCCCCAGGGGGCGTTGGAAACACCATATATTTT
CDR3 protein: CAWAPGGVGNTIYF

clone size: -
V gene: TRBV20-1
J gene: TRBJ2-1
D gene: TRBD2
CDR3 DNA: TGCAGTGTGCGGACTAGCGGGAGAGCAACCAATGAGCAGTTCTTC
CDR3 protein: CSVRTSGRATNEQFF

clone size: few
V gene: TRBV7-8
J gene: TRBJ2-7
D gene: -
CDR3 DNA: TGTGCCAGCAGCCCCTTTGAAAGCGCGGGACCTTCCTACGAGCAGTACTTC
CDR3 protein: CASSPFESAGPSYEQYF

clone size: many
V gene: TRBV12-3/TRBV12-4
J gene: TRBJ1-5
D gene: -
CDR3 DNA: TGTGCCAGCAGTTTCACCGGGACACGACAGCCCCAGCATTTT
CDR3 protein: CASSFTGTRQPQHF

clone size: many
V gene: TRBV20-1
J gene: TRBJ1-1
D gene: -
CDR3 DNA: TGCAGTGCTCCGGGCGACACGATGAACACTGAAGCTTTCTTT
CDR3 protein: CSAPGDTMNTEAFF

clone size: few
V gene: TRBV15
J gene: TRBJ2-7
D gene: TRBD1
CDR3 DNA: TGTGCCACCAGCAGAGGGACAGGAGACTACGAGCAGTACTTC
CDR3 protein: CATSRGTGDYEQYF

clone size: many
V gene: TRBV20-1
J gene: TRBJ2-3
D gene: TRBD1
CDR3 DNA: TGCAGTGCTAGAGGGGACAGGGTGAGGGCAGATACGCAGTATTTT
CDR3 protein: CSARGDRVRADTQYF

clone size: many
V gene: TRBV29-1
J gene: TRBJ1-2
D gene: -
CDR3 DNA: TGCAGCGTTTATGATCGTGGGGGGAACTATGGCTACACCTTC
CDR3 protein: CSVYDRGGNYGYTF

clone size: many
V gene: TRBV7-9
J gene: TRBJ2-1
D gene: -
CDR3 DNA: TGTGCCATCAGTCGGGACTCACACATCAGCTCCTACAATGAGCAGTTCTTC
CDR3 protein: CAISRDSHISSYNEQFF

clone size: few
V gene: TRBV30
J gene: TRBJ2-7
D gene: TRBD2
CDR3 DNA: TGTGCCTGGAGTGGTGCACTAGCGGGATCCTACGAGCAGTACTTC
CDR3 protein: CAWSGALAGSYEQYF

clone size: many
V gene: TRBV12-3/TRBV12-4
J gene: TRBJ2-7
D gene: -
CDR3 DNA: TGTGCCAGCAGTGGACAGTTCCATTACGAGCAGTACTTC
CDR3 protein: CASSGQFHYEQYF

clone size: few
V gene: TRBV19
J gene: TRBJ2-7
D gene: -
CDR3 DNA: TGTGCCAGTCAATGTCCGGGCGGCTTTTTAATCGAGCAGTACTTC
CDR3 protein: CASQCPGGFLIEQYF

clone size: many
V gene: TRBV27
J gene: TRBJ1-1
D gene: -
CDR3 DNA: TGTGCCAGCAGTCCGTACAGTTCTCGCAGCACTGAAGCTTTCTTT
CDR3 protein: CASSPYSSRSTEAFF

clone size: many
V gene: TRBV11-2
J gene: TRBJ2-7
D gene: -
CDR3 DNA: TGTGCCAGCACCCTTCGACTGGCGAGCTACGAGCAGTACTTC
CDR3 protein: CASTLRLASYEQYF

clone size: -
V gene: TRBV6-2/TRBV6-3
J gene: TRBJ2-7
D gene: TRBD2
CDR3 DNA: TGTGCCAGCAGCCGGGGGGGTCCTAGCTTAGAGCGGTACTTC
CDR3 protein: CASSRGGPSLERYF

clone size: many
V gene: TRBV3-1
J gene: TRBJ1-4
D gene: TRBD1
CDR3 DNA: TGTGCCAGCAGCCACAGGACAGGTTCCGACTCAAATGAAAAACTGTTTTTT
CDR3 protein: CASSHRTGSDSNEKLFF

clone size: many
V gene: TRBV7-3
J gene: TRBJ1-1
D gene: TRBD1
CDR3 DNA: TGTGCCAGCAGCTTAAAGGAGACAGGGAGTGGGACTGAAGCTTTCTTT
CDR3 protein: CASSLKETGSGTEAFF

clone size: many
V gene: TRBV5-1
J gene: TRBJ2-7
D gene: -
CDR3 DNA: TGCGCCAGCAGCTTGCGACCGGACTCCTACGAGCAGTACTTC
CDR3 protein: CASSLRPDSYEQYF

clone size: many
V gene: TRBV6-2/TRBV6-3
J gene: TRBJ2-7
D gene: -
CDR3 DNA: TGTGCCAGCAGTTACTCGAAATTTGGAGTGTACGAGCAGTACTTC
CDR3 protein: CASSYSKFGVYEQYF

clone size: many
V gene: TRBV6-1
J gene: TRBJ2-3
D gene: -
CDR3 DNA: TGTGCCAGCAGTGAAGGGGGCTTTGGCGGGAAGGGGCTGGCGCAGTATTTT
CDR3 protein: CASSEGGFGGKGLAQYF

clone size: medium-sized
V gene: TRBV7-8
J gene: TRBJ2-1
D gene: -
CDR3 DNA: TGTGCCAGCAGCGCCGGGTTGGGATTGGGGCGCGATGAGCAGTTCTTC
CDR3 protein: CASSAGLGLGRDEQFF

clone size: many
V gene: TRBV20-1
J gene: TRBJ2-3
D gene: -
CDR3 DNA: TGCAGTGCTGCAGGGAGCACAGATACGCAGTATTTT
CDR3 protein: CSAAGSTDTQYF

clone size: -
V gene: TRBV5-6
J gene: TRBJ1-2
D gene: TRBD1
CDR3 DNA: TGTGCCAGCAGGTTCGAGGGGGCTGGCTACACCTTC
CDR3 protein: CASRFEGAGYTF

clone size: many
V gene: TRBV20-1
J gene: TRBJ1-2
D gene: -
CDR3 DNA: TGCAGTGCTAGGGAGGACAGCTATGGCTACACCTTC
CDR3 protein: CSAREDSYGYTF

clone size: -
V gene: TRBV7-9
J gene: TRBJ1-5
D gene: -
CDR3 DNA: TGTGCCAGCAGCTTAGTTGGGAATCAGCCCCAGCATTTT
CDR3 protein: CASSLVGNQPQHF

clone size: few
V gene: TRBV7-9
J gene: TRBJ1-4
D gene: TRBD1
CDR3 DNA: TGTGCCAGCAGTCCCCCGGGACAGGGGTCGGCAACTAATGAAAAACTGTTTTTT
CDR3 protein: CASSPPGQGSATNEKLFF

clone size: -
V gene: TRBV5-1
J gene: TRBJ2-1
D gene: -
CDR3 DNA: TGCGCCAGCAGCTTGTCCACCGCATCCTACAATGAGCAGTTCTTC
CDR3 protein: CASSLSTASYNEQFF

clone size: many
V gene: TRBV6-1
J gene: TRBJ2-1
D gene: -
CDR3 DNA: TGTGCCAGCAGTGACAGGGGTAACGCCTACAATGAGCAGTTCTTC
CDR3 protein: CASSDRGNAYNEQFF

clone size: many
V gene: TRBV2
J gene: TRBJ2-5
D gene: -
CDR3 DNA: TGTGCCACCCAAGGGACACTTCAAGAGACCCAGTACTTC
CDR3 protein: CATQGTLQETQYF

clone size: -
V gene: TRBV6-2/TRBV6-3
J gene: TRBJ2-5
D gene: -
CDR3 DNA: TGTGCCAGCAGTTACTCGCTACCGGGACCCAGCCAAGAGACCCAGTACTTC
CDR3 protein: CASSYSLPGPSQETQYF

clone size: few
V gene: TRBV20-1
J gene: TRBJ2-1
D gene: -
CDR3 DNA: TGCAGTGCTCCCCTGGGAGGCGGACTGTACAATGAGCAGTTCTTC
CDR3 protein: CSAPLGGGLYNEQFF

clone size: -
V gene: TRBV6-1
J gene: TRBJ2-3
D gene: TRBD2
CDR3 DNA: TGTGCCAGCAGTGAAGCGGGGACTACCACAGATACGCAGTATTTT
CDR3 protein: CASSEAGTTTDTQYF